This T cell receptor (beta chain) derives from a study of blood T cell repertoires in COVID-19. Overall study context: Donors in the United States, Italy and Spain gave samples during acute or convalescent COVID-19. The cDNA or gDNA used as material had been derived from T cells, B-cell-depleted T cells, or PBMCs.

Authors' methods: Reference gene primers were amplified, and this amplification served to estimate nucleated cell counts. This table comes from immunoSEQ multiplex PCR, and its TCRdb copy is limited to in-frame clones, with some not included. The V and J calls and the clone size are those of that table, but D and trimming were determined from the DNA. Counted here are 130,000 or so clones, around nine tenths occurring once; the ten biggest clones make up more than 2%. This clonotype was sampled from a woman aged 50 to 60 with acute or convalescent COVID-19. The sample comprised peripheral blood.

CDR3 nucleotides: TGTGCCAGCACCACGGGACAGGGGGTGTCAACCGAGCAGTACTTC. This gives the protein CASTTGQGVSTEQYF. The V gene is TRBV11-3, the J gene TRBJ2-7, with TRBD1 matching 11 bases. Trimming took 7 bases from V and 6 from J; bases not matched to a gene: 11. The CDR3 is 15 residues long. The germline gives CDR1 SGHNT, CDR2 YENEEA.